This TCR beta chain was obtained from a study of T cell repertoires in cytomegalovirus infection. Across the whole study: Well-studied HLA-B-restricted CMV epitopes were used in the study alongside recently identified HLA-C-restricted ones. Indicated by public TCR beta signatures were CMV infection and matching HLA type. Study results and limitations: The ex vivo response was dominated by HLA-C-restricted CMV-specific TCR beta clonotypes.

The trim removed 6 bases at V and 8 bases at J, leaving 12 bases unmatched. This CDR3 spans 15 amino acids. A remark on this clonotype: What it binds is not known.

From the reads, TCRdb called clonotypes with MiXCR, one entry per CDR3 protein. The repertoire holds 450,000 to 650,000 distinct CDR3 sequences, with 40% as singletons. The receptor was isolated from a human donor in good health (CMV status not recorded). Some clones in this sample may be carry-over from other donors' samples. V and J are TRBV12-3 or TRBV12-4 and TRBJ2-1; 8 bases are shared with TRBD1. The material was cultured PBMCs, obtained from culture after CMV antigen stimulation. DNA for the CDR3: TGTGCCAGCAGGCCGGACAGGGAGTTTATTGATGAGCAGTTCTTC. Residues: CASRPDREFIDEQFF.